One sample yielded the 22 T cell receptor beta chains listed below, sequenced in a study of control samples from healthy donors and cancer patients. Assay: immunoSEQ multiplex PCR; the TCRdb copy retains only in-frame clones and omits some. The sample has approximately 120,000 clones, about nine tenths seen once; the top ten hold around 9%. Sequenced input: blood. The receptors derive from a man in his forties or fifties in good health.

The CDR3 coding sequence is TGTGCCAGCAGCTTAGGAGCGGGGGGGAGGTGGGATGAGCAGTTCTTC. Translating it yields CASSLGAGGRWDEQFF. V usage is TRBV7-2 and J usage is TRBJ2-1; 10 nucleotides match TRBD2. Germline loops: CDR1 SGHTA, CDR2 FQGNSA. There are 16 residues in the CDR3. V lost 1 base and J lost 8; bases outside the gene matches: 8.

By share, this clone ranks as medium-sized. V and J are TRBV7-6 and TRBJ1-4; no reliable D call. From germline, CDR1 is SGHVS and CDR2 FNYEAQ. The ends were cut back, 3 bases at V and 5 bases at J, with 13 bases in the middle. There are 15 residues in the CDR3. For the CDR3, the DNA is TGTGCCAGCAGCTTTGAACCGGGCCGGAATGAAAAACTGTTTTTT. Protein sequence: CASSFEPGRNEKLFF.

The chain couples TRBV12-3 or TRBV12-4 to TRBJ1-3; D is uncertain. The CDR3 covers 10 residues. V was cut by 1 base and J by 14 bases, with 6 bases left in between. The DNA of the CDR3 is TGTGCCAGCAGTTTAGTTTCTCTATATTTT. This encodes CASSLVSLYF.

This chain uses TRBV5-1 with TRBJ1-2, with 9 bases lining up with TRBD1. CDR3 length: 14 amino acids. Germline loops: CDR1 SGHRS, CDR2 YFSETQ. J gave up 8 bases and V 4 bases, and 9 bases lay outside the gene matches. The CDR3 DNA reads as TGCGCCAGCAGCCCTCCGGGACAGGGTTTGGGCTACACCTTC. Translated: CASSPPGQGLGYTF.

As DNA, the CDR3 is TGCAGTGCTGCTGGTGCACTCGGCTACACCTTC. It codes for CSAAGALGYTF. The J gene is TRBJ1-2, the V gene TRBV20-1; the D is unclear. Trimming took 5 bases from V and 8 from J, leaving 12 bases between them. The CDR3 totals 11 residues. From germline, CDR1 is DFQATT and CDR2 SNEGSKA (reference sequence).

V is TRBV12-3 or TRBV12-4 and J is TRBJ2-1; TRBD1 matches at 8 bases. Losses at the gene ends were 5 bases for V and 12 bases for J; bases not matched to a gene: 9. The CDR3 totals 13 residues. The CDR3 bases are TGTGCCAGCAGTCCGGCGGGACAGGACGGGCAGTTCTTC. This codes for CASSPAGQDGQFF.

The V call is TRBV25-1, the J call TRBJ1-2, with no clear D. CDR1 is MGHDK, CDR2 SYGVNS, per germline. CDR3 size: 14 residues. Between the trimmed V and J ends, which lost 5 bases and 8 bases, there was a span of 18 bases. CDR3 residues: CASSRFWDSQGYTF. The DNA of the CDR3 is TGTGCCAGCAGTCGTTTTTGGGATAGCCAGGGCTACACCTTC.

Comment on this clone: In the same sample, other DNA sequences code for this CDR3. V gene TRBV4-1 combines with J gene TRBJ1-3; D is possibly TRBD1 (6 bases). The CDR3 has 15 amino acids. Germline lookup yields CDR1 MGHRA and CDR2 YSYEKL. V lost 1 base, J lost 0 bases, and 7 bases lay in between. Here the CDR3 DNA reads TGCGCCAGCAGCCAAGGAGGGGGCTCTGGAAACACCATATATTTT. It is translated as CASSQGGGSGNTIYF.

This clone was observed a few times. V is TRBV6-7 and J is TRBJ2-5; D not certain. TRBV6-7 is treated as an ORF (open reading frame) with a function not yet certain. V gave up 0 bases and J gave up 2 bases, with 16 bases separating them. The CDR3 is made up of 17 amino acids. CDR3 DNA: TGTGCCAGCAGTTACTCGTACCGTCGACTTGTTCAAGAGACCCAGTACTTC. Protein product: CASSYSYRRLVQETQYF.

The chain has TRBV25-1 and TRBJ1-4; D unclear. V lost 7 bases to trimming and J lost 1 base, with 10 bases between them. Per germline, CDR1 MGHDK and CDR2 SYGVNS. This CDR3 spans 14 amino acids. This CDR3 is CASTDGITNEKLFF. CDR3 sequence (DNA): TGTGCCAGCACTGACGGGATAACTAATGAAAAACTGTTTTTT.

The rearrangement joins TRBV10-1 to TRBJ1-3, with a tentative D call TRBD1 (6 bases). Looked up from germline, CDR1 is WNHNN and CDR2 is SYGVQD (reference sequence). The CDR3 contains 15 residues. V was pared by 3 bases and J by 2 bases, with 11 bases between. The chain's CDR3 is CASSEGGTAGNTIYF. The CDR3 nucleotides are TGCGCCAGCAGTGAAGGGGGTACCGCTGGAAACACCATATATTTT.

This clone was picked up a small number of times. V is TRBV4-1 and J is TRBJ1-3; no definite D call. The germline CDR1 and CDR2 sequences are MGHRA and YSYEKL. The V end was cut by 3 bases, the J end by 0 bases, with 12 bases between. The CDR3 is made up of 16 amino acids. In nucleotides, the CDR3 is TGCGCCAGCAGCCAGTACGAAGGCATCTCTGGAAACACCATATATTTT. It codes for CASSQYEGISGNTIYF.

The chain joins TRBV6-6 to TRBJ1-2; 8 bases fit TRBD1. The V gene end was trimmed by 5 bases and the J gene end by 6 bases; junction bases not matched to a gene: 8. CDR3 length: 14 residues. Germline CDR1 and CDR2: MNHNY and SVGAGI (reference sequence). The CDR3 DNA reads as TGTGCCAGCAGTATTCGGACAGGGTATAATGGCTACACCTTC. Protein sequence: CASSIRTGYNGYTF.

The V and J genes are TRBV4-1 and TRBJ2-3; D is unclear. CDR3 length equals 14 residues. Germline V CDR1 and CDR2: MGHRA, YSYEKL. Between the trimmed V and J ends, which lost 4 bases and 3 bases, there was a span of 11 bases. Here the CDR3 reads CASSPEWATDTQYF. The CDR3, as DNA: TGCGCCAGCAGCCCCGAATGGGCGACAGATACGCAGTATTTT.

This chain joins TRBV11-2 and TRBJ1-1; TRBD1 matches 7 bases. This CDR3 has 17 residues. Germline V gene data show CDR1 as SGHAT and CDR2 as FQNNGV. V was clipped by 5 bases and J by 1 base; unmatched bases: 13. DNA for the CDR3: TGTGCCAGCAGCCCAAGGTTGGGGTGGACAGGGAACACTGAAGCTTTCTTT. Encoded protein: CASSPRLGWTGNTEAFF.

The J gene is TRBJ1-6, the V gene TRBV6-5; D ambiguous. There are 16 residues in the CDR3. CDR1 and CDR2 (germline): MNHEY, SVGAGI. V dropped 0 bases and J dropped 4 bases, with 10 bases sitting between them. The CDR3 region has the DNA TGTGCCAGCAGTTACTCTAGAACCGCGTATAATTCACCCCTCCACTTT. Translating gives CASSYSRTAYNSPLHF.

The CDR3, as DNA: TGCAGCGTTGTCGCAGCGGGCACTGAAGCTTTCTTT. Translated: CSVVAAGTEAFF. This chain links TRBV29-1 with TRBJ1-1; D gene ambiguous. This CDR3 is 12 amino acids long. Germline V gene sequence: CDR1 SQVTM, CDR2 ANQGSEA. V was shortened by 4 bases and J by 4 bases, with 10 bases between the two germline ends.

At least ten counts were recorded for this clone. DNA for the CDR3: TGTGCCACCAGCGTCTACAGGGGGGCCTACGAGCAGTACTTC. Translation: CATSVYRGAYEQYF. The chain employs TRBV15 and TRBJ2-7; 8 nucleotides align to TRBD1. With 5 bases clipped from V and 2 bases from J, the junction kept 5 bases outside the gene matches. The germline CDR1 and CDR2 sequences are LNHNV and YYDKDF (reference sequence). The CDR3 sequence is 14 residues long.

This chain links TRBV24-1 with TRBJ2-5; TRBD2 is a possible D gene (6 bases). The V gene's germline CDR1 is KGHDR and CDR2 SFDVKD. This CDR3 spans 17 amino acids. The ends were cut back, 5 bases at V and 1 base at J, with 19 bases in the middle. As DNA, the CDR3 is TGTGCCACCAGTGTGGGAGGTAGGGCCGGGGGCCAAGAGACCCAGTACTTC. Translation gives CATSVGGRAGGQETQYF.

This clone was picked up a small number of times. The CDR3 nucleotides read TGTGCCATCAGTGAGTCTGTTGGGTCGACAGGGGGCGATTCCGGGGAGCTGTTTTTT. Translating it yields CAISESVGSTGGDSGELFF. This rearrangement joins TRBV10-3 to TRBJ2-2, with 10 bases lining up with TRBD1. The CDR3 has 19 amino acids. V lost 0 bases, J lost 6 bases, and 13 bases stayed unmatched. CDR1 is ENHRY, CDR2 SYGVKD, per germline.

The V call is TRBV15, the J call TRBJ1-6; D is unresolved. V dropped 1 base and J dropped 9 bases, with 10 bases sitting between them. The CDR3 sequence is 14 residues long. Germline-derived CDR1 and CDR2 are LNHNV and YYDKDF (reference sequence). The CDR3 DNA is TGTGCCACCAGCAGAGTAGGGAAGGCTTCACCCCTCCACTTT. Protein sequence: CATSRVGKASPLHF.

The chain joins TRBV25-1 to TRBJ2-2; the D gene is possibly TRBD2 (5 bases). Looked up from germline, CDR1 is MGHDK and CDR2 is SYGVNS. The CDR3 length is 13 residues. Deletions cut 7 bases from V and 5 bases from J, with 11 bases between. The CDR3 spells CASKLGDTGELFF. The DNA of the CDR3 is TGTGCCAGCAAACTCGGGGATACCGGGGAGCTGTTTTTT.